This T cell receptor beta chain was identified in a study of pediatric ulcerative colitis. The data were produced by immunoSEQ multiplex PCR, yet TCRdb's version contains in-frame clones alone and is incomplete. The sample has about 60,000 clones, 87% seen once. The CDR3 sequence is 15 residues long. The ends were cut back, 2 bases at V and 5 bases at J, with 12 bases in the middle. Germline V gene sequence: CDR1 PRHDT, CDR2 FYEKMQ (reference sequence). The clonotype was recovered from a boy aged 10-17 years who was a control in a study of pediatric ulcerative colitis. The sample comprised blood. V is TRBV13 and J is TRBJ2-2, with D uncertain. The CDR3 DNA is TGTGCCAGCAGCTTACGGTCTGTACGGACCGGGGAGCTGTTTTTT. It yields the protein CASSLRSVRTGELFF.